Detailed here is one TCR beta chain. Its antigen is as yet unknown. The data belong to a study of cytomegalovirus exposure and HLA in healthy donors. Study conclusions and caveats: 16,951 TCR beta sequences were associated with HLA alleles at 0.05 false discovery rate in a later analysis.

Both 60 Vbeta primers and 13 Jbeta primers went into the PCR. In the original analysis: In a later analysis, of approximately 81 million unique beta chains, roughly 10 million appeared in at least two donors. Sequenced by immunoSEQ multiplex PCR; TCRdb stores in-frame clones only, minus some. That table gives V, J and clone size, and the DNA gave D and trimming. The sample yields around 150,000 clones, of which the top ten take up 1% to 1.5%. V lost 3 bases and J 4 bases, leaving 13 bases between the germline ends. The length of the CDR3 is 14 residues. In germline, CDR1 is SGHVS, CDR2 FQNEAQ. Source material: PBMCs. This rearrangement joins TRBV7-8 to TRBJ2-7, with D possibly matching TRBD2 (6 bases). The TCR sequence derives from a woman between 55 and 75 years old in good health and CMV-seronegative. Here the CDR3 reads CASSFTGDVYEQYF. The DNA for the CDR3 is TGTGCCAGCAGCTTCACGGGGGACGTTTACGAGCAGTACTTC. Full variable domain (outside the CDR3, taken from reference TRBV7-8 and TRBJ2-7): GAGVSQSPRYKVAKRGQDVALRCDPISGHVSLFWYQQALGQGPEFLTYFQNEAQLDKSGLPSDRFFAERPEGSVSTLKIQRTQQEDSAVYLCASSFTGDVYEQYFGPGTRLTVT.